This T cell receptor beta chain comes out of a study of identifying expanded T cells in peripheral blood. The protocol was immunoSEQ multiplex PCR, while the TCRdb copy is restricted to in-frame clones and leaves out a portion. The table lists about 94,000 clones, over 75% of them singletons, with approximately 5% in the top ten. Input material: blood. The clonotype comes from a person aged 18-70 years in good health.

The CDR3 region is CASSLGTEAFF. CDR3 DNA: TGTGCCAGCAGCTTGGGAACTGAAGCTTTCTTT. The chain uses TRBV5-5 and TRBJ1-1, with D unclear. Trimming stripped 0 bases from V and 5 bases from J, with 2 bases between. Germline CDR1 is SGHKS and CDR2 is YYEKEE (reference sequence). The CDR3 contains 11 residues. The variable domain in full, with the rest retrieved from reference TRBV5-5 and TRBJ1-1, is DAGVTQSPTHLIKTRGQQVTLRCSPISGHKSVSWYQQVLGQGPQFIFQYYEKEERGRGNFPDRFSARQFPNYSSELNVNALLLGDSALYLCASSLGTEAFFGQGTRLTVV.